A single sample gave rise to the 25 T cell receptor beta chains below, sequenced in a study of beta chain features in type 1 diabetes. Expressed TCRB transcripts were sequenced because the isolated RNA had all been reverse transcribed beforehand. Profiled with immunoSEQ multiplex PCR; TCRdb holds only in-frame clones, not every one. The table records 450,000 or so clones, more than 9.5% of them present only once. The sequencing input was naive CD4+ T cells from blood. Source of these receptors: a woman younger than 30 in good health.

This chain joins TRBV28 and TRBJ1-5; perhaps TRBD1 as D (5 bases). The germline V gene has CDR1 MDHEN and CDR2 SYDVKM. The V and J ends lost 6 bases and 9 bases respectively, with 18 bases between them. The CDR3 spans 14 residues. The CDR3 here is CASSPPTDIGPQHF. The CDR3 DNA is TGTGCCAGCAGCCCCCCGACAGATATTGGGCCCCAGCATTTT.

The chain combines TRBV9 with TRBJ1-2; D remains unclear. The CDR3 has 16 residues. Trimming shortened V by 0 bases and J by 1 base, and 13 bases separated the two germline ends. In germline, CDR1 is SGDLS, CDR2 YYNGEE. In DNA form, the CDR3 reads TGTGCCAGCAGCGTAGAAATTGGCAGTATTAACTATGGCTACACCTTC. Its protein is CASSVEIGSINYGYTF.

The chain combines TRBV19 with TRBJ2-1; TRBD2 might be the D (5 bases). This CDR3 is 12 amino acids long. V lost 3 bases and J lost 12, with 12 bases in between. Germline assignment: CDR1 LNHDA and CDR2 SQIVND (reference sequence). Here the CDR3 reads CASSIAAGGQFF. For the CDR3, the DNA is TGTGCCAGTAGTATCGCGGCGGGTGGGCAGTTCTTC.

This clone showed up just a few times. The chain combines TRBV29-1 with TRBJ2-1, with D uncertain. This CDR3 region has 13 residues. The V and J ends lost 4 bases and 12 bases respectively, with 19 bases between them. CDR1 SQVTM and CDR2 ANQGSEA come from the germline V gene. The CDR3 spells CSVANSRLMGQFF. In DNA form, the CDR3 reads TGCAGCGTTGCAAACAGCCGCCTCATGGGGCAGTTCTTC.

This clone was seen more than once but under ten times. Other DNA variants within this sample encode the same CDR3. The chain recombines TRBV7-9 with TRBJ2-3, with D perhaps TRBD2 (5 bases). CDR3 length equals 13 residues. V lost 6 bases and J 2 bases, leaving 9 bases between the germline ends. CDR1 and CDR2 (germline): SEHNR, FQNEAQ (reference sequence). DNA of the CDR3: TGTGCCAGCAGTTCGAGGGACACAGATACGCAGTATTTT. Its translation is CASSSRDTDTQYF.

A few counts support this clone. The chain uses TRBV4-1 and TRBJ2-1, with D perhaps TRBD2 (5 bases). The CDR3 has 15 amino acids. V dropped 1 base and J dropped 12 bases, with 19 bases sitting between them. Germline-derived CDR1 and CDR2 are MGHRA and YSYEKL. CDR3 protein: CASSQGWVGSDGQFF. The CDR3 DNA reads as TGCGCCAGCAGCCAAGGGTGGGTAGGGAGCGACGGGCAGTTCTTC.

This clone has just a few counts. The rearrangement links TRBV25-1 to TRBJ2-1; D is uncertain. This CDR3 has 13 amino acids. Germline loops: CDR1 MGHDK, CDR2 SYGVNS. Trimming cost V 4 bases and J 5 bases, with 9 bases left between them. CDR3 region: CASSVNTNNEQFF. In DNA form, the CDR3 reads TGTGCCAGCAGTGTTAACACCAACAATGAGCAGTTCTTC.

V is TRBV5-1 and J is TRBJ1-1; 8 nucleotides agree with TRBD1. With 5 bases clipped from V and 0 bases from J, the junction kept 9 bases outside the gene matches. The CDR3 is 16 residues long. Looked up from germline, CDR1 is SGHRS and CDR2 is YFSETQ. CDR3 protein: CASRIGQGQMNTEAFF. The DNA for the CDR3 is TGCGCCAGCAGGATTGGACAGGGACAGATGAACACTGAAGCTTTCTTT.

The chain joins TRBV28 to TRBJ2-7; D gene ambiguous. This CDR3 is built from 14 residues. From germline, CDR1 is MDHEN and CDR2 SYDVKM. Trimming took 5 bases from V and 0 from J, leaving 11 bases between them. The CDR3 DNA reads TGTGCCAGCAGTCGCGCAGTGAGCTCCTACGAGCAGTACGTC. Residues: CASSRAVSSYEQYV.

The rearrangement joins TRBV4-3 to TRBJ2-1; D unclear. The germline CDR1 and CDR2 sequences are LGHNA and YSLEER. This CDR3 comprises 13 residues. V was cut by 2 bases and J by 8 bases, with 10 bases left in between. CDR3 bases: TGCGCCAGCAGCCAAAATGGGTTCTATGAGCAGTTCTTC. Its protein is CASSQNGFYEQFF.

About this clone: The identical CDR3 is also encoded by other nucleotide sequences in the sample. The chain carries TRBV28 and TRBJ2-7; no firm D call. V was shortened by 4 bases and J by 0 bases, with 10 bases between the two germline ends. Germline values: CDR1 MDHEN, CDR2 SYDVKM. There are 14 residues in the CDR3. The CDR3 loop is CASSSPGVSYEQYV. The CDR3 nucleotides read TGTGCCAGCAGTTCCCCAGGTGTCTCCTACGAGCAGTACGTC.

This clone was seen more than once but under ten times. This chain joins TRBV19 and TRBJ2-3; D unresolved. Germline CDR1 is LNHDA and CDR2 is SQIVND (reference sequence). The CDR3 has 15 amino acids. Trimming shortened V by 6 bases and J by 2 bases, and 15 bases separated the two germline ends. CDR3 nucleotides: TGTGCCAGTAGAAAACGGTGGCCAGACACAGATACGCAGTATTTT. It translates to CASRKRWPDTDTQYF.

This clone was seen a handful of times. The V and J genes are TRBV29-1 and TRBJ1-1; 7 positions match TRBD1. Germline V gives CDR1 SQVTM, CDR2 ANQGSEA. Trimming cost V 7 bases and J 1 base; bases outside gene matches: 12. This CDR3 is built from 15 residues. The CDR3 region has the DNA TGCAGCGCCACCTCGACAGGGTCCCCGAACACTGAAGCTTTCTTT. It yields the protein CSATSTGSPNTEAFF.

This clone was seen more than once but under ten times. V gene TRBV27 combines with J gene TRBJ1-2, with 7 bases lining up with TRBD1. CDR3 length: 16 residues. Germline V gene data show CDR1 as MNHEY and CDR2 as SMNVEV (reference sequence). V lost 8 bases and J lost 3; bases outside the gene matches: 15. The CDR3 reads CASQPFYRGGYYGYTF. The CDR3 bases are TGTGCCAGCCAACCCTTTTACAGGGGCGGCTACTATGGCTACACCTTC.

This CDR3 reads CASTPRYNEQFF. The CDR3 DNA reads TGTGCCAGCACGCCGCGGTACAATGAGCAGTTCTTC. The chain joins TRBV7-9 to TRBJ2-1; D is unclear. Germline V gene data show CDR1 as SEHNR and CDR2 as FQNEAQ (reference sequence). CDR3 length: 12 residues. Trimming took off 7 bases at V and 4 bases at J, with 8 bases between the two ends.

The chain joins TRBV18 to TRBJ2-7; D remains unclear. The germline V gene encodes CDR1 KGHSH and CDR2 LQKENI. The V end lost 4 bases, the J end lost 2 bases, and 9 bases lay between the germline ends. CDR3 length: 13 residues. The CDR3 protein is CASSRLSTYEQYF. The DNA for the CDR3 is TGTGCCAGCTCACGTCTTTCTACCTACGAGCAGTACTTC. The variable domain in full, with the rest retrieved from reference TRBV18 and TRBJ2-7, is NAGVMQNPRHLVRRRGQEARLRCSPMKGHSHVYWYRQLPEEGLKFMVYLQKENIIDESGMPKERFSAEFPKEGPSILRIQQVVRGDSAAYFCASSRLSTYEQYFGPGTRLTVT.

A few counts support this clone. The genes are TRBV2 and TRBJ1-2; weak D call: TRBD1 (6 bases). CDR3 length: 14 amino acids. Germline assignment: CDR1 SNHLY and CDR2 FYNNEI. The V end was cut by 4 bases, the J end by 4 bases, with 13 bases between. CDR3 sequence reads: CASSALGASYGYTF. CDR3 in DNA: TGTGCCAGCAGTGCACTGGGGGCTAGCTATGGCTACACCTTC.

V and J are TRBV5-1 and TRBJ2-5; D is ambiguous. The V end was cut by 0 bases, the J end by 0 bases, with 6 bases between. The length of the CDR3 is 14 residues. The germline V gene encodes CDR1 SGHRS and CDR2 YFSETQ. Here the CDR3 reads CASSLGADQETQYF. CDR3 sequence (DNA): TGCGCCAGCAGCTTGGGGGCAGACCAAGAGACCCAGTACTTC. The full variable domain, in which reference TRBV5-1 and TRBJ2-5 provide the parts outside the CDR3, is KAGVTQTPRYLIKTRGQQVTLSCSPISGHRSVSWYQQTPGQGLQFLFEYFSETQRNKGNFPGRFSGRQFSNSRSEMNVSTLELGDSALYLCASSLGADQETQYFGPGTRLLVL.

In its sample, this clone was seen a few times. The chain couples TRBV18 to TRBJ2-7, with D perhaps matching TRBD1 or TRBD2 (6 bases each). The CDR3 extends over 14 amino acids. Per the germline V gene, CDR1 is KGHSH and CDR2 is LQKENI. Trimming pared 6 bases from V and 6 bases from J, leaving 18 bases between. The CDR3 DNA reads as TGTGCCAGCTCGCGGGACATGGAACGTTCCGAGCAGTACTTC. Translation gives CASSRDMERSEQYF.

This clone was counted only a few times. At one boundary the junction diverges from the germline segment, which might be a read error. The chain links TRBV29-1 to TRBJ1-1, with D maybe TRBD1 (5 bases). In germline, CDR1 is SQVTM, CDR2 ANQGSEA. The CDR3 consists of 13 residues. As DNA, the CDR3 is TGCAGCGTCGAAGGGGTTGTGAACACTGAAGCTTTCTTT. Amino acids: CSVEGVVNTEAFF.

A note on this clone: Other DNA sequences from this sample encode an identical CDR3 as well. The CDR3 sequence is CASSFLAGSSYNEQFF. The CDR3 region has the DNA TGCGCCAGCAGCTTCTTAGCGGGTAGCTCCTACAATGAGCAGTTCTTC. V and J are TRBV5-1 and TRBJ2-1; TRBD2 aligns across 7 bases. Trimming cost V 2 bases and J 0 bases; bases outside gene matches: 5. The V gene's germline CDR1 is SGHRS and CDR2 YFSETQ. The CDR3 consists of 16 residues.

This clone was observed a few times. The rearrangement uses TRBV27 and TRBJ2-2, with no clear D. The germline gives CDR1 MNHEY, CDR2 SMNVEV (reference sequence). CDR3 length equals 15 residues. V gave up 4 bases and J gave up 5 bases, with 14 bases separating them. CDR3 nucleotides: TGTGCCAGCAGTTCCACCGGGCCGGCTACCGGGGAGCTGTTTTTT. Amino acid sequence: CASSSTGPATGELFF.

This clone has only a few counts. The V gene is TRBV7-9, the J gene TRBJ1-1; D ambiguous. Germline CDR1 reads SEHNR; CDR2 reads FQNEAQ (reference sequence). The CDR3 is 12 amino acids. Trimming left V 8 bases short and J 1 base short, with 8 bases between. DNA for the CDR3: TGTGCCAGCGTCTCGGGGAACACTGAAGCTTTCTTT. This codes for CASVSGNTEAFF.

This clone was observed a handful of times. The chain links TRBV5-1 to TRBJ1-2; D is unclear. From germline, CDR1 is SGHRS and CDR2 YFSETQ. This CDR3 is built from 13 residues. V was shortened by 3 bases and J by 1 base, with 7 bases between the two germline ends. The DNA of the CDR3 is TGCGCCAGCAGCTCCCGCCTTAACTATGGCTACACCTTC. Translation: CASSSRLNYGYTF. Full variable domain (remainder filled in from reference TRBV5-1 and TRBJ1-2): KAGVTQTPRYLIKTRGQQVTLSCSPISGHRSVSWYQQTPGQGLQFLFEYFSETQRNKGNFPGRFSGRQFSNSRSEMNVSTLELGDSALYLCASSSRLNYGYTFGSGTRLTVV.

There are a few counts of this clone. This rearrangement joins TRBV29-1 to TRBJ1-5; D ambiguous. CDR1 and CDR2 (germline): SQVTM, ANQGSEA. The CDR3 loop spans 14 amino acids. V was pared by 4 bases and J by 2 bases, with 12 bases between. The CDR3 nucleotides read TGCAGCGTTGGTGGAATTTCGGGCAATCAGCCCCAGCATTTT. It is translated as CSVGGISGNQPQHF. The full variable domain, in which reference TRBV29-1 and TRBJ1-5 provide the parts outside the CDR3, is SAVISQKPSRDICQRGTSLTIQCQVDSQVTMMFWYRQQPGQSLTLIATANQGSEATYESGFVIDKFPISRPNLTFSTLTVSNMSPEDSSIYLCSVGGISGNQPQHFGDGTRLSIL.